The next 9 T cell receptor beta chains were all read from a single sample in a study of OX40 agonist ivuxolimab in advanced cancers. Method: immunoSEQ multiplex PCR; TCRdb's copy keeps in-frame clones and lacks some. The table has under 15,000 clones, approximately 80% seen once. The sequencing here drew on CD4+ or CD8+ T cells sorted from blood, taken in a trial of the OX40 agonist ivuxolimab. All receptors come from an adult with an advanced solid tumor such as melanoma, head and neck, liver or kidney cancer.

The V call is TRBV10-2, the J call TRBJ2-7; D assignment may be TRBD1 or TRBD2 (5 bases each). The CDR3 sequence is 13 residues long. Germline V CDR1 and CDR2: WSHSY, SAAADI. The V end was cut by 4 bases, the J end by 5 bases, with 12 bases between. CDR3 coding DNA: TGCGCCAGCAGTGGAACCGGGACCCACGAGCAGTACTTC. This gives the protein CASSGTGTHEQYF.

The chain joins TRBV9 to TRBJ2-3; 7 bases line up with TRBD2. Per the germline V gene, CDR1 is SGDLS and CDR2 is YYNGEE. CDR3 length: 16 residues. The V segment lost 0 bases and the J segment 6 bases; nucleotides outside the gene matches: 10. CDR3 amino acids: CASSVEAGFFGDTQYF. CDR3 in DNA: TGTGCCAGCAGCGTAGAAGCGGGGTTCTTCGGGGATACGCAGTATTTT.

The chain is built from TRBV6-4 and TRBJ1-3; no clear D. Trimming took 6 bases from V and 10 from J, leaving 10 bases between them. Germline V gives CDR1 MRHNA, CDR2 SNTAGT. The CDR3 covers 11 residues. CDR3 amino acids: CASRDGRTIYF. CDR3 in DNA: TGTGCCAGCAGGGACGGACGAACCATATATTTT.

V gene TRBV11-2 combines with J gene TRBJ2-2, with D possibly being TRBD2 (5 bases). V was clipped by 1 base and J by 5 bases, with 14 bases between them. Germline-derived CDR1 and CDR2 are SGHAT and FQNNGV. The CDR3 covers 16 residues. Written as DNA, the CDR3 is TGTGCCAGCAGCTTAGTCGGGTTCTGGACTACCGGGGAGCTGTTTTTT. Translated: CASSLVGFWTTGELFF.

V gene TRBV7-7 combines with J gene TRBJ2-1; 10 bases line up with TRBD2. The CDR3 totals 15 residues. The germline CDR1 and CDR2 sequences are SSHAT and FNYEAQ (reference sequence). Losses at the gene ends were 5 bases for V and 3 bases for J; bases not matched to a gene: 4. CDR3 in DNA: TGTGCCAGCAGCCCAACTAGCGGGAACTACAATGAGCAGTTCTTC. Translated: CASSPTSGNYNEQFF.

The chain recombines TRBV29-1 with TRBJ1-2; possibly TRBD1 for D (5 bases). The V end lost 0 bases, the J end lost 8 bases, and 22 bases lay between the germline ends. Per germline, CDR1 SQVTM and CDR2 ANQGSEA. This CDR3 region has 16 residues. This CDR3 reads CSVEDAGSQGGYGYTF. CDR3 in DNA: TGCAGCGTTGAAGACGCCGGTTCGCAGGGAGGATACGGCTACACCTTC. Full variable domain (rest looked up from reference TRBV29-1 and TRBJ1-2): SAVISQKPSRDICQRGTSLTIQCQVDSQVTMMFWYRQQPGQSLTLIATANQGSEATYESGFVIDKFPISRPNLTFSTLTVSNMSPEDSSIYLCSVEDAGSQGGYGYTFGSGTRLTVV.

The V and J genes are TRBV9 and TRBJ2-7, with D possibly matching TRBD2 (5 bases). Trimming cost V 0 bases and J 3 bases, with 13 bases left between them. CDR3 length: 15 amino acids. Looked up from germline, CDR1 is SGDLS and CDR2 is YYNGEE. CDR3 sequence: CASSVGTSPVYEQYF. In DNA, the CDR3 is TGTGCCAGCAGCGTAGGCACTAGTCCTGTCTACGAGCAGTACTTC. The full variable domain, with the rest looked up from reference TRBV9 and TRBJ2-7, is DSGVTQTPKHLITATGQRVTLRCSPRSGDLSVYWYQQSLDQGLQFLIQYYNGEERAKGNILERFSAQQFPDLHSELNLSSLELGDSALYFCASSVGTSPVYEQYFGPGTRLTVT.

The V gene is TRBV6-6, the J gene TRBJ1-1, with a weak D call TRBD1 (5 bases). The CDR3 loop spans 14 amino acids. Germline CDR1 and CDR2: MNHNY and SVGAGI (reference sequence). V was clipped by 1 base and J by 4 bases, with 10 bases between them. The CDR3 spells CASSYLTGGTEAFF. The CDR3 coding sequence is TGTGCCAGCAGTTACTTAACGGGGGGCACTGAAGCTTTCTTT.

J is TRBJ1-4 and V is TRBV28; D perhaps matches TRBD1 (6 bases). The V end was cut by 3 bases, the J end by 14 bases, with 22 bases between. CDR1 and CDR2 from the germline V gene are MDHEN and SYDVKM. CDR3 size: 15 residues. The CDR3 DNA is TGTGCCAGCAGTTTTGGGGGCGACAGGAGGGAAATGCTGTTTTTT. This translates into CASSFGGDRREMLFF.